These T cell receptor beta chains were read from a single sample in a study of PD-L1 blockade in urothelial cancer. Sequencing was performed with immunoSEQ multiplex PCR; in TCRdb, only in-frame clones are kept and a portion is missing. Of tens of thousands of clones listed, almost 90% are singletons. Sequences were derived from PBMCs, sampled around atezolizumab (anti-PD-L1) treatment. All receptors come from a man between 60 and 75 years old with urothelial cancer. CDR3s include the opening cysteine and the closing phenylalanine or tryptophan. A D gene is named only where the DNA matches it firmly. The listing skips clone size in some rows; elsewhere it reads once, few, many or a size class.

d_gene: TRBD1; j_gene: TRBJ1-2; abundance: -; len: 13; v_gene: TRBV30; CDR3aa: CAWDRGLRYGYTF; CDR3nt: TGTGCCTGGGACAGGGGGTTACGATATGGCTACACCTTC
d_gene: TRBD2; j_gene: TRBJ2-1; abundance: -; len: 14; v_gene: TRBV7-2; CDR3aa: CASSWTSGLNEQFF; CDR3nt: TGTGCCAGCAGCTGGACTAGCGGTCTCAATGAGCAGTTCTTC
d_gene: -; j_gene: TRBJ1-2; abundance: -; len: 13; v_gene: TRBV4-1; CDR3aa: CASSQDRTRGYTF; CDR3nt: TGCGCCAGCAGCCAAGATCGTACGCGGGGCTACACCTTC
d_gene: TRBD1; j_gene: TRBJ2-1; abundance: -; len: 17; v_gene: TRBV11-3; CDR3aa: CASSTPPDRGGYNEQFF; CDR3nt: TGTGCCAGCAGCACCCCCCCCGACAGGGGGGGCTACAATGAGCAGTTCTTC
d_gene: -; j_gene: TRBJ2-6; abundance: -; len: 16; v_gene: TRBV4-3; CDR3aa: CASSQEFATGANVLTF; CDR3nt: TGCGCCAGCAGCCAAGAATTCGCTACTGGGGCCAACGTCCTGACTTTC
d_gene: -; j_gene: TRBJ2-3; abundance: -; len: 15; v_gene: TRBV30; CDR3aa: CAWTSVAAGTDTQYF; CDR3nt: TGTGCCTGGACCTCGGTAGCGGCCGGCACAGATACGCAGTATTTT
d_gene: TRBD2; j_gene: TRBJ2-7; abundance: -; len: 12; v_gene: TRBV7-2; CDR3aa: CASSPGLAEWYF; CDR3nt: TGTGCCAGCAGCCCTGGGCTAGCGGAGTGGTACTTC
d_gene: TRBD2; j_gene: TRBJ2-1; abundance: -; len: 15; v_gene: TRBV5-1; CDR3aa: CASSPTSGRALEQFF; CDR3nt: TGCGCCAGCAGCCCGACTAGCGGGAGGGCCTTGGAGCAGTTCTTC
d_gene: TRBD2; j_gene: TRBJ2-3; abundance: -; len: 15; v_gene: TRBV7-3; CDR3aa: CASSLMGGKLDTQYF; CDR3nt: TGTGCCAGCAGCTTAATGGGGGGGAAGTTAGATACGCAGTATTTT
d_gene: TRBD1; j_gene: TRBJ2-6; abundance: -; len: 17; v_gene: TRBV25-1; CDR3aa: CATEQGRSYSGANVLTF; CDR3nt: TGTGCCACCGAACAGGGGCGATCCTACTCTGGGGCCAACGTCCTGACTTTC
d_gene: -; j_gene: TRBJ1-2; abundance: -; len: 13; v_gene: TRBV2; CDR3aa: CASIQAKNYGYTF; CDR3nt: TGTGCCAGCATCCAGGCGAAGAACTATGGCTACACCTTC
d_gene: -; j_gene: TRBJ2-5; abundance: -; len: 15; v_gene: TRBV5-1; CDR3aa: CASSLLGGDQETQYF; CDR3nt: TGCGCCAGCAGCTTACTCGGGGGAGATCAAGAGACCCAGTACTTC
d_gene: TRBD2; j_gene: TRBJ2-1; abundance: once; len: 15; v_gene: TRBV2; CDR3aa: CASSATSGSYNEQFF; CDR3nt: TGTGCCAGCAGTGCCACTAGCGGGAGCTACAATGAGCAGTTCTTC
d_gene: -; j_gene: TRBJ1-1; abundance: -; len: 14; v_gene: TRBV5-4; CDR3aa: CASSSWGRDTEAFF; CDR3nt: TGTGCCAGCAGTTCTTGGGGGCGCGACACTGAAGCTTTCTTT
d_gene: -; j_gene: TRBJ2-1; abundance: -; len: 13; v_gene: TRBV9; CDR3aa: CASSAEGASQQFF; CDR3nt: TGTGCCAGCAGCGCGGAGGGGGCGTCGCAGCAGTTCTTC
d_gene: TRBD2; j_gene: TRBJ2-1; abundance: -; len: 15; v_gene: TRBV7-9; CDR3aa: CASSSRLAGGQKLLF; CDR3nt: TGTGCCAGCAGCTCGAGACTAGCGGGGGGGCAGAAGTTGCTCTTC
d_gene: TRBD1; j_gene: TRBJ2-3; abundance: -; len: 17; v_gene: TRBV11-3; CDR3aa: CASSLGGRDSRTDTQYF; CDR3nt: TGTGCCAGCAGCTTAGGTGGTAGGGACAGCCGCACAGATACGCAGTATTTT
d_gene: TRBD1; j_gene: TRBJ1-2; abundance: -; len: 15; v_gene: TRBV9; CDR3aa: CASSPSGTDAYGYTF; CDR3nt: TGTGCCAGCAGCCCGTCCGGGACAGACGCTTATGGCTACACCTTC
d_gene: TRBD1; j_gene: TRBJ2-3; abundance: once; len: 13; v_gene: TRBV6-1; CDR3aa: CASRAGGADTQYF; CDR3nt: TGTGCCAGCAGGGCAGGGGGTGCAGATACGCAGTATTTT
d_gene: -; j_gene: TRBJ1-1; abundance: -; len: 17; v_gene: TRBV30; CDR3aa: CAWSVWKGGSGSTEAFF; CDR3nt: TGTGCCTGGAGTGTATGGAAAGGGGGTTCAGGGAGCACTGAAGCTTTCTTT
d_gene: -; j_gene: TRBJ1-4; abundance: once; len: 16; v_gene: TRBV2; CDR3aa: CASSEEGTQGNEKLFF; CDR3nt: TGTGCCAGCAGTGAAGAGGGGACCCAGGGGAATGAAAAACTGTTTTTT
d_gene: -; j_gene: TRBJ1-1; abundance: -; len: 15; v_gene: TRBV19; CDR3aa: CASSIDAGMNTEAFF; CDR3nt: TGTGCCAGTAGTATAGATGCAGGCATGAACACTGAAGCTTTCTTT
d_gene: -; j_gene: TRBJ2-7; abundance: -; len: 19; v_gene: TRBV4-3; CDR3aa: CASSQSTPRKAGWSYEQYF; CDR3nt: TGCGCCAGCAGCCAAAGCACCCCCAGGAAGGCAGGGTGGTCCTACGAGCAGTACTTC